The clone carrying this T cell receptor (beta chain) was seen a single time. Its cognate antigen is unknown. In the library, individual cDNA molecules carried attached unique molecular identifiers. TCRdb recomputed calls from the 5' RACE reads with MiXCR, one row per CDR3 protein. The sample holds 60,000 to 75,000 distinct CDR3 sequences, approximately 12% seen once. These data come from a study of early T cells in non-severe SARS-CoV-2 infection. For the study at large: Whole-blood bulk RNA, unsorted, was sequenced, and chains were unpaired.

General observations from the study: The study's VDJdb matching favored anti-spike CD8 responses and missed private and CD4 specificities.

Germline V gene data show CDR1 as SGHTA and CDR2 as FQGNSA. The V end lost 5 bases, the J end lost 5 bases, and 19 bases lay between the germline ends. This CDR3 contains 16 residues. The receptor was derived from an adult who was a healthcare worker with PCR-confirmed SARS-CoV-2 infection or an uninfected control (not recorded which). J is TRBJ2-1 and V is TRBV7-2; TRBD2 might be the D (5 bases). Sequenced material: whole blood. CDR3: CASSPGIAGGDNEQFF. The CDR3 coding sequence is TGTGCCAGCAGCCCCGGCATAGCCGGAGGCGACAATGAGCAGTTCTTC.